Below are 29 T cell receptor beta chains sequenced from a single sample in a study of identical twins. One entry per CDR3 protein results from TCRdb running MiXCR on the 5' RACE reads. Of a few hundred thousand distinct CDR3 sequences listed, nearly 15% are singletons. These records were also assigned to another study, of yellow fever vaccine responses in identical twins.

Sequenced input: CD4+ T cells sorted from blood. The receptors here all came from a woman in her late teens or twenties in good health.

This clonotype came up a few times. The chain carries TRBV6-4 and TRBJ1-5, with TRBD1 as a possible D gene (5 bases). V was trimmed by 10 bases and J by 0 bases, leaving 16 bases between them. This CDR3 is built from 15 residues. Germline lookup yields CDR1 MRHNA and CDR2 SNTAGT. CDR3: CATISGVYSNQPQHF. The CDR3 DNA sequence: TGTGCCACCATCTCGGGGGTTTATAGCAATCAGCCCCAGCATTTT.

This clonotype has more than one count but fewer than ten. J is TRBJ2-7 and V is TRBV12-3 or TRBV12-4; 10 nucleotides align to TRBD2. The ends lost 6 bases at V and 0 bases at J; junction bases unmatched: 5. CDR3 size: 15 residues. CDR3 nucleotide sequence: TGTGCCAGCAGCTCCCGACTAGCGGGCTCCTACGAGCAGTACTTC. This gives the protein CASSSRLAGSYEQYF.

Only a few counts were recorded for this clonotype. The V gene is TRBV29-1, the J gene TRBJ2-2; TRBD1 might be the D (5 bases). Germline values: CDR1 SQVTM, CDR2 ANQGSEA. V dropped 4 bases and J dropped 7 bases, with 16 bases sitting between them. CDR3 length equals 14 residues. The CDR3 bases are TGCAGCGTTGGTGGCAGGGAAATCGGCGGGGAGCTGTTTTTT. Its protein is CSVGGREIGGELFF.

The rearrangement links TRBV6-1 to TRBJ2-7; 8 nucleotides agree with TRBD2. The germline CDR1 and CDR2 sequences are MNHNS and SASEGT. The CDR3 length is 14 residues. Trimming removed 6 bases from V and 3 bases from J; junction bases left unmatched: 7. CDR3 sequence reads: CASSHKGLGYEQYV. The DNA of the CDR3 is TGTGCCAGCAGCCACAAGGGACTAGGCTACGAGCAGTACGTC.

V is TRBV25-1 and J is TRBJ2-7; no clear D gene. CDR1 and CDR2 from the germline V gene are MGHDK and SYGVNS. CDR3 length equals 11 residues. The germline V and J ends were trimmed by 1 base and 6 bases, with 4 bases remaining between them. Written as DNA, the CDR3 is TGTGCCAGCAGTGAATTGGTCGAGCAGTACTTC. Its translation is CASSELVEQYF.

This clonotype was seen at least ten times. The V call is TRBV20-1, the J call TRBJ2-5; D possibly corresponds to TRBD1 (6 bases). V was cut by 4 bases and J by 4 bases, with 10 bases left in between. There are 12 residues in the CDR3. Per the germline V gene, CDR1 is DFQATT and CDR2 is SNEGSKA (reference sequence). CDR3 protein: CSAKQGSETQYF. CDR3 DNA: TGCAGTGCTAAACAGGGATCAGAGACCCAGTACTTC.

The V call is TRBV9, the J call TRBJ2-1; the match to TRBD2 covers 8 bases. Germline V gives CDR1 SGDLS, CDR2 YYNGEE. J was trimmed by 7 bases and V by 4 bases; bases with no gene match: 13. This CDR3 is built from 16 residues. The CDR3 reads CASSPPRREDSNEQFF. CDR3 coding DNA: TGTGCCAGCAGCCCTCCCAGGCGGGAGGATTCGAATGAGCAGTTCTTC.

This sequence joins TRBV20-1 and TRBJ2-5; 8 bases map to TRBD2. Germline-derived CDR1 and CDR2 are DFQATT and SNEGSKA (reference sequence). With 5 bases clipped from V and 5 bases from J, the junction kept 4 bases outside the gene matches. CDR3 length equals 12 residues. CDR3 in DNA: TGCAGTGCTGTTCGGGGGGGGGAGACCCAGTACTTC. Its translation: CSAVRGGETQYF.

The V and J genes are TRBV20-1 and TRBJ1-1; no definite D call. V was pared by 5 bases and J by 1 base, with 2 bases between. The CDR3 sequence is 10 residues long. From germline, CDR1 is DFQATT and CDR2 SNEGSKA (reference sequence). CDR3 nucleotides: TGCAGTGCTTGGAACACTGAAGCTTTCTTT. As protein: CSAWNTEAFF.

This clonotype was seen only a few times. This sequence joins TRBV24-1 and TRBJ2-3; 9 positions match TRBD2. The V and J ends lost 6 bases and 8 bases, in that order; junction bases with no gene match: 17. Germline V CDR1 and CDR2: KGHDR, SFDVKD. This CDR3 comprises 17 residues. CDR3 nucleotides: TGTGCCACCAGTTCCCATCTTGCGGGGGGGGCCAGTGGTACGCAGTATTTT. It translates to CATSSHLAGGASGTQYF.

In this sample, this clonotype turned up a few times. This sequence joins TRBV6-4 and TRBJ1-5; no clear D gene. The ends were cut back, 0 bases at V and 0 bases at J, with 9 bases in the middle. Germline V lookup: CDR1 MRHNA, CDR2 SNTAGT. CDR3 size: 16 residues. The CDR3 DNA reads as TGTGCCAGCAGTGACTCTAAACAGTATAGCAATCAGCCCCAGCATTTT. Translated, it gives CASSDSKQYSNQPQHF.

The V call is TRBV11-3, the J call TRBJ2-1; the match to TRBD1 covers 7 bases. The CDR3 is made up of 17 amino acids. The J segment lost 5 bases and the V segment lost 5 bases, leaving 15 bases of the junction unmatched. CDR1 and CDR2 from the germline V gene are SGHNT and YENEEA. CDR3: CASSQGDTGTHNNEQFF. Written as DNA, the CDR3 is TGTGCCAGCAGCCAGGGGGATACCGGGACCCACAACAATGAGCAGTTCTTC. The full variable domain, its missing parts supplied by reference TRBV11-3 and TRBJ2-1, is EAGVVQSPRYKIIEKKQPVAFWCNPISGHNTLYWYLQNLGQGPELLIRYENEEAVDDSQLPKDRFSAERLKGVDSTLKIQPAELGDSAVYLCASSQGDTGTHNNEQFFGPGTRLTVL.

V and J are TRBV5-1 and TRBJ2-7; D is ambiguous. V lost 0 bases and J lost 3, with 7 bases in between. The CDR3 has 13 amino acids. From germline, CDR1 is SGHRS and CDR2 YFSETQ. CDR3: CASSLDKYYEQYF. The DNA of the CDR3 is TGCGCCAGCAGCTTGGACAAATACTACGAGCAGTACTTC.

The chain combines TRBV12-3 or TRBV12-4 with TRBJ2-6; 9 bases line up with TRBD1. Germline trimming cut 6 bases from V and 1 base from J; bases unmatched to any gene: 7. The CDR3 runs 17 residues. The CDR3 region is CASSRPGTGSGANVLTF. The CDR3 region has the DNA TGTGCCAGCAGCCGTCCCGGGACAGGGTCTGGGGCCAACGTCCTGACTTTC.

The CDR3, as DNA: TGCGCCAGCAGGACCGTTGGAGGACAAGAGACCCAGTACTTC. Residues: CASRTVGGQETQYF. The rearrangement links TRBV5-1 to TRBJ2-5; the D gene is possibly TRBD2 (5 bases). Germline CDR1 and CDR2: SGHRS and YFSETQ. V was trimmed by 5 bases and J by 2 bases, leaving 13 bases between them. The CDR3 consists of 14 residues. Supplemented by reference TRBV5-1 and TRBJ2-5, the full variable domain reads KAGVTQTPRYLIKTRGQQVTLSCSPISGHRSVSWYQQTPGQGLQFLFEYFSETQRNKGNFPGRFSGRQFSNSRSEMNVSTLELGDSALYLCASRTVGGQETQYFGPGTRLLVL.

In its sample, this clonotype was seen many times. J is TRBJ1-3 and V is TRBV7-2; D is unclear. From germline, CDR1 is SGHTA and CDR2 FQGNSA. The length of the CDR3 is 13 residues. V shed 5 bases and J shed 1 base, with 6 bases lying between them. The CDR3 spells CASSRPSGNTIYF. The CDR3 DNA is TGTGCCAGCAGCCGTCCTTCTGGAAACACCATATATTTT.

This clonotype was seen a few times. The chain carries TRBV5-1 and TRBJ1-6; 8 bases fit TRBD1. In germline, CDR1 is SGHRS, CDR2 YFSETQ. J lost 2 bases, V lost 4 bases, and 5 bases had no gene match. The CDR3 spans 16 residues. The CDR3 region has the DNA TGCGCCAGCAGCACAGGGACAGGACCCTATAATTCACCCCTCCACTTT. Translating gives CASSTGTGPYNSPLHF. Full variable domain (remainder filled in from reference TRBV5-1 and TRBJ1-6): KAGVTQTPRYLIKTRGQQVTLSCSPISGHRSVSWYQQTPGQGLQFLFEYFSETQRNKGNFPGRFSGRQFSNSRSEMNVSTLELGDSALYLCASSTGTGPYNSPLHFGNGTRLTVT.

This clonotype was recorded many times. The chain links TRBV12-3 or TRBV12-4 to TRBJ1-5; no clear D gene. Trimming stripped 3 bases from V and 1 base from J, with 7 bases between. This CDR3 region has 14 residues. The CDR3 is CASSFSRSNQPQHF. CDR3 in DNA: TGTGCCAGCAGTTTTAGTCGGAGCAATCAGCCCCAGCATTTT.

The gene calls are TRBV12-3 or TRBV12-4 and TRBJ2-5; D gene unclear. This CDR3 is built from 14 residues. Trimming removed 3 bases from V and 1 base from J, with 9 bases in between. The CDR3 is CASSFNTLQETQYF. The CDR3 DNA follows: TGTGCCAGCAGTTTTAACACCCTCCAAGAGACCCAGTACTTC.

V usage is TRBV4-1 and J usage is TRBJ1-6, with TRBD1 matching 9 bases. This CDR3 is built from 15 residues. Trimming cost V 3 bases and J 4 bases; bases outside gene matches: 1. Germline-derived CDR1 and CDR2 are MGHRA and YSYEKL. The CDR3 sequence: CASSQTGGYNSPLHF. CDR3 nucleotides: TGCGCCAGCAGCCAGACAGGGGGATATAATTCACCCCTCCACTTT.

CDR3 DNA: TGTGCCAGCAGGAGGACAGGGGGCTCAGATACGCAGTATTTT. Translation gives CASRRTGGSDTQYF. The chain has TRBV6-1 and TRBJ2-3; 11 bases agree with TRBD1. This CDR3 comprises 14 residues. V trimming: 6 bases; J trimming: 4 bases; junction bases outside the gene matches: 3. Looked up from germline, CDR1 is MNHNS and CDR2 is SASEGT.

This clonotype was recorded many times. CDR3 nucleotide sequence: TGCGCCAGCAGCTTGAATATGAACACTGAAGCTTTCTTT. Translated: CASSLNMNTEAFF. V is TRBV5-1 and J is TRBJ1-1; D not certain. The CDR3 length is 13 residues. The V gene lost 1 base and the J gene lost 0 bases, with 4 bases spanning the gap. Germline-derived CDR1 and CDR2 are SGHRS and YFSETQ.

This clonotype came up a few times. The CDR3 here is CASSRIRFVPAEAFF. The CDR3 DNA reads TGTGCCAGCAGCCGGATAAGGTTTGTGCCCGCTGAAGCTTTCTTT. The chain has TRBV7-2 and TRBJ1-1; no reliable D call. CDR1 and CDR2 (germline): SGHTA, FQGNSA. The CDR3 totals 15 residues. V lost 5 bases and J lost 6, with 19 bases in between.

The J gene is TRBJ1-1, the V gene TRBV2, with D unclear. Germline CDR1 reads SNHLY; CDR2 reads FYNNEI. The CDR3 covers 12 residues. The V gene lost 7 bases and the J gene lost 4 bases, with 10 bases spanning the gap. The CDR3, as DNA: TGTGCCAGCACACAAAGGCCCACTGAAGCTTTCTTT. Its translation is CASTQRPTEAFF.

CDR3 nucleotide sequence: TGTGCCAGCAGTAAGGACAGGCGCGATCAGCCCCAGCATTTT. Its protein is CASSKDRRDQPQHF. The V and J genes are TRBV12-3 or TRBV12-4 and TRBJ1-5, with 7 bases lining up with TRBD1. Trimming cost V 5 bases and J 5 bases; bases outside gene matches: 6. The CDR3 has 14 residues.

This clonotype was counted a single time. The V gene is TRBV7-9, the J gene TRBJ2-3; D may correspond to TRBD1 or TRBD2 (5 bases each). This CDR3 is 16 amino acids long. V was shortened by 5 bases and J by 2 bases, with 17 bases between the two germline ends. The germline V gene encodes CDR1 SEHNR and CDR2 FQNEAQ (reference sequence). CDR3 in amino acids: CASSQLVTGTTDTQYF. The CDR3 DNA sequence: TGTGCCAGCAGCCAACTGGTTACGGGGACCACAGATACGCAGTATTTT.

The CDR3 loop is CASSEGSTAYYYGYTF. In nucleotides, the CDR3 is TGTGCCAGCAGTGAAGGTTCAACGGCCTACTACTATGGCTACACCTTC. V is TRBV6-1 and J is TRBJ1-2; D not resolved. CDR1 and CDR2 (germline): MNHNS, SASEGT. The CDR3 length is 16 residues. Trimming shortened V by 1 base and J by 3 bases, and 15 bases separated the two germline ends.

The chain is built from TRBV19 and TRBJ1-1; 8 bases align to TRBD1. Germline CDR1 LNHDA, CDR2 SQIVND (reference sequence). The V segment lost 4 bases and the J segment 1 base; nucleotides outside the gene matches: 5. The CDR3 contains 15 residues. The DNA for the CDR3 is TGTGCCAGTAGTACCGACAGGGGACGGAACACTGAAGCTTTCTTT. This encodes CASSTDRGRNTEAFF.

V usage is TRBV3-1 and J usage is TRBJ2-7; 7 bases are shared with TRBD2. In germline, CDR1 is LGHDT, CDR2 YNNKEL (reference sequence). The CDR3 consists of 14 residues. The J segment lost 6 bases and the V segment lost 0 bases, leaving 5 bases of the junction unmatched. The CDR3 region is CASSQDVASGEQYF. The CDR3 DNA reads as TGTGCCAGCAGCCAAGACGTGGCTAGCGGCGAGCAGTACTTC.